Listed below are T cell receptor beta chains from one sample, sequenced in a study of blood T cell repertoires in COVID-19. Sequencing used immunoSEQ multiplex PCR; TCRdb keeps in-frame clones, though not all of them. The data hold around 250,000 clones, with about 89% observed a single time. The sequenced sample was PBMCs or T cells enriched from blood (not recorded which). The origin of the receptors is a woman in her thirties who had recovered from COVID-19. The CDR3 runs from the conserved cysteine through the conserved F or W. A D gene is named only where the DNA matches it firmly. Some rows have no size entry. The others give once, few or many, or a class for an expanded clone.

j_call clone_size d_call v_call cdr3_length cdr3_aa cdr3_nt
TRBJ2-1 - TRBD2 TRBV29-1 13 CSPGLAGAPGQFF TGCAGTCCAGGACTAGCGGGAGCCCCGGGGCAGTTCTTC
TRBJ2-5 - - TRBV5-1 16 CASSLGSGAEGETQYF TGCGCCAGCAGCTTGGGCTCAGGGGCAGAGGGGGAGACCCAGTACTTC
TRBJ1-3 - - TRBV27 15 CASSFGGNPGNTIYF TGTGCCAGCAGTTTCGGAGGAAATCCTGGAAACACCATATATTTT
TRBJ2-7 many TRBD1 TRBV7-2 15 CASSSPDRGSHEQYF TGTGCCAGCAGCTCGCCCGACAGGGGTTCCCACGAGCAGTACTTC
TRBJ1-5 - - TRBV19 16 CASSTNIDRSRQPQHF TGTGCCAGTAGTACGAACATAGACAGATCCAGGCAGCCCCAGCATTTT
TRBJ1-1 - - TRBV28 13 CASSLRQNTEAFF TGTGCCAGCAGTTTGCGACAGAACACTGAAGCTTTCTTT
TRBJ2-1 - TRBD1 TRBV6-2/TRBV6-3 16 CASSYPTGPRNNEQFF TGTGCCAGCAGTTACCCGACAGGGCCCCGCAACAATGAGCAGTTCTTC
TRBJ1-2 - TRBD1 TRBV9 15 CASSGDDRVVYGYTF TGTGCCAGCAGCGGAGACGACAGGGTGGTTTATGGCTACACCTTC
TRBJ2-1 - - TRBV20-1 15 CSASTGPAELGEQFF TGCAGTGCTAGTACAGGTCCTGCGGAGTTGGGTGAGCAGTTCTTC
TRBJ2-7 - TRBD1 TRBV19 12 CAVRGTGGEQYF TGTGCCGTTCGGGGGACAGGCGGCGAGCAGTACTTC
TRBJ2-5 - - TRBV19 14 CASSPGAGVETQYF TGTGCCAGTAGCCCAGGGGCAGGGGTAGAGACCCAGTACTTC
TRBJ2-3 - TRBD2 TRBV6-2/TRBV6-3 18 CASSYLALAVPSTDTQYF TGTGCCAGCAGTTACTTGGCCCTAGCGGTACCTAGCACAGATACGCAGTATTTT
TRBJ2-7 - - TRBV28 15 CASSPLEMSAYEQYF TGTGCCAGCAGTCCCTTGGAGATGTCCGCCTACGAGCAGTACTTC
TRBJ1-1 once TRBD1 TRBV27 18 CASLSPFRTGGAKTEAFF TGTGCCAGCCTTAGTCCCTTCCGGACAGGGGGCGCGAAGACTGAAGCTTTCTTT
TRBJ1-6 - - TRBV28 13 CASRPPDNSPLHF TGTGCCAGCAGGCCCCCGGATAATTCACCCCTCCACTTT
TRBJ1-3 - - TRBV30 13 CAWSTYTGNTIYF TGTGCCTGGAGCACCTATACTGGAAACACCATATATTTT
TRBJ1-1 - - TRBV28 14 CASSSNRVNTEAFF TGTGCCAGCAGTTCAAATCGGGTCAACACTGAAGCTTTCTTT
TRBJ2-7 - - TRBV11-2 14 CASSLERRGYEQYF TGTGCCAGCAGCTTAGAACGGCGGGGCTACGAGCAGTACTTC
TRBJ2-7 - TRBD1 TRBV10-3 17 CAISESSGRAGTGEQYF TGTGCCATCAGTGAGTCGAGCGGCCGTGCGGGGACAGGGGAGCAGTACTTC
TRBJ2-1 - - TRBV7-2 14 CASSLWHRINEQFF TGTGCCAGCAGCTTATGGCACAGAATCAATGAGCAGTTCTTC
TRBJ1-2 - TRBD1 TRBV19 17 CASSKSGTGAAGEGYTF TGTGCCAGTAGCAAATCCGGGACAGGGGCGGCAGGCGAGGGCTACACCTTC
TRBJ2-7 - - TRBV28 14 CASSLSRGRNEQYF TGTGCCAGCAGTTTATCGCGGGGGCGCAACGAGCAGTACTTC
TRBJ2-1 - TRBD2 TRBV18 18 CASSPPTGLAGQEYEQFF TGTGCCAGCTCACCACCCACTGGACTAGCGGGACAGGAATATGAGCAGTTCTTC
TRBJ2-2 - - TRBV27 13 CASIGVGTGELFF TGTGCCAGCATCGGAGTTGGTACCGGGGAGCTGTTTTTT
TRBJ1-2 - - TRBV11-2 13 CASSPTGIYGYTF TGTGCCAGCAGCCCCACAGGGATCTATGGCTACACCTTC
TRBJ2-7 - TRBD1 TRBV18 14 CASSLDRGLDEQYF TGTGCCAGCTCGCTGGACAGGGGGCTCGACGAGCAGTACTTC
TRBJ2-5 - TRBD2 TRBV5-1 16 CASSLGGLALQETQYF TGCGCCAGCAGCTTGGGGGGACTAGCGTTGCAAGAGACCCAGTACTTC
TRBJ1-6 few TRBD1 TRBV4-3 16 CASSQDSGTGYSPLHF TGCGCCAGCAGCCAAGATTCTGGGACAGGGTACTCACCCCTCCACTTT
TRBJ2-7 - - TRBV5-1 13 CASSLYPGDEQYF TGCGCCAGCAGCTTGTACCCGGGAGACGAGCAGTACTTC
TRBJ2-1 - TRBD2 TRBV7-6 14 CASSSPGLAGGFFF TGTGCCAGCAGCTCTCCGGGACTAGCGGGAGGATTTTTCTTC
TRBJ1-5 - - TRBV28 14 CASSLQVSNQPQHF TGTGCCAGCAGTTTGCAGGTTAGCAATCAGCCCCAGCATTTT
TRBJ1-2 once - TRBV5-1 14 CASSLRGDNYGYTF TGCGCCAGCAGCTTGCGGGGTGACAACTATGGCTACACCTTC
TRBJ1-4 - - TRBV5-5 13 CASSFDFNEKLFF TGTGCCAGCAGCTTTGACTTCAATGAAAAACTGTTTTTT
TRBJ1-1 - TRBD1 TRBV5-4 17 CASSSNPGQGRNTEAFF TGTGCCAGCAGCTCAAACCCGGGACAGGGGAGGAACACTGAAGCTTTCTTT
TRBJ2-7 once TRBD1 TRBV28 14 CASSPPGTGREQYF TGTGCCAGCAGTCCGCCCGGGACAGGGCGCGAGCAGTACTTC
TRBJ2-3 - - TRBV11-2 14 CASSLGNEADTQYF TGTGCCAGCAGCTTAGGAAATGAGGCCGATACGCAGTATTTT
TRBJ2-1 - TRBD2 TRBV6-4 15 CASSLIAGSYNEQFF TGTGCCAGCAGCCTTATAGCGGGCTCCTACAATGAGCAGTTCTTC
TRBJ1-4 once - TRBV18 12 CASSPGAEKLFF TGTGCCAGCTCACCAGGAGCTGAAAAACTGTTTTTT
TRBJ1-4 - - TRBV7-9 15 CASSLERTRNEKLFF TGTGCCAGCAGCTTAGAACGGACAAGAAATGAAAAACTGTTTTTT
TRBJ1-1 - - TRBV4-1 16 CASSQIRVSIDTEAFF TGCGCCAGCAGCCAAATTCGGGTTAGTATTGACACTGAAGCTTTCTTT
TRBJ1-3 - - TRBV3-1/TRBV3-2 16 CASRDRSGVPGNTIYF TGTGCCAGCAGAGACAGATCAGGGGTCCCTGGAAACACCATATATTTT
TRBJ1-4 - - TRBV7-8 15 CASSSSGQLNEKLFF TGTGCCAGCAGCTCGTCTGGACAGCTTAATGAAAAACTGTTTTTT
TRBJ2-2 - - TRBV9 15 CASSVGAENTGELFF TGTGCCAGCAGCGTAGGGGCAGAGAACACCGGGGAGCTGTTTTTT
TRBJ2-3 - - TRBV19 16 CASGSWALAHPDTQYF TGTGCCAGTGGGTCTTGGGCACTAGCCCACCCAGATACGCAGTATTTT
TRBJ2-1 few TRBD2 TRBV5-6 12 CASSWEGTEQFF TGTGCCAGCAGCTGGGAGGGGACGGAGCAGTTCTTC
TRBJ2-2 - TRBD2 TRBV7-3 14 CASSPGGNTGELFF TGTGCCAGCAGTCCGGGAGGGAACACCGGGGAGCTGTTTTTT
TRBJ2-1 once - TRBV28 14 CASSPDSYYNEQFF TGTGCCAGCAGCCCGGACAGCTACTACAATGAGCAGTTCTTC
TRBJ1-1 - - TRBV11-2 13 CASSHPRNPGAFF TGTGCCAGCAGCCATCCCCGCAATCCGGGAGCTTTCTTT
TRBJ1-2 - TRBD1 TRBV6-5 14 CASSPTGANYGYTF TGTGCCAGCAGTCCGACAGGGGCTAACTATGGCTACACCTTC
TRBJ2-3 once TRBD2 TRBV28 13 CASTSGSTDTQYF TGTGCCAGCACTAGCGGGAGCACAGATACGCAGTATTTT
TRBJ2-3 - TRBD2 TRBV28 14 CASSTQRGRDTQYF TGTGCCAGCAGTACCCAGCGGGGGAGGGATACGCAGTATTTT
TRBJ2-5 - - TRBV11-2 15 CASSLDSGFLETQYF TGTGCCAGCAGCTTAGATTCGGGATTCTTAGAGACCCAGTACTTC
TRBJ2-1 - - TRBV9 14 CASSVRSSYNEQFF TGTGCCAGCAGCGTTCGTAGCTCCTACAATGAGCAGTTCTTC
TRBJ2-5 - - TRBV19 13 CASSISERETQYF TGTGCCAGTAGTATCAGTGAGCGTGAGACCCAGTACTTC
TRBJ1-5 once - TRBV19 15 CASSRNRFLNQPQHF TGTGCCAGTAGTCGAAACAGGTTCCTTAATCAGCCCCAGCATTTT
TRBJ2-3 - TRBD2 TRBV4-2 18 CASSQGTPSGSFADTQYF TGTGCCAGCAGCCAAGGGACCCCTAGCGGGAGTTTCGCAGATACGCAGTATTTT
TRBJ1-5 - - TRBV24-1 19 CATSLPWGTSGKGNQPQHF TGTGCCACCAGTCTTCCGTGGGGGACTAGCGGGAAGGGTAATCAGCCCCAGCATTTT
TRBJ1-4 - - TRBV4-3 14 CASSQWIGDEKLFF TGCGCCAGCAGCCAATGGATAGGGGATGAAAAACTGTTTTTT